The 20 T cell receptor beta chains given below trace back to one sample, sequenced in a study of PD-L1 blockade in urothelial cancer. Time point defined: pretreatment peripheral blood. This table comes from immunoSEQ multiplex PCR, and its TCRdb copy is limited to in-frame clones, with some not included. The table has over 30,000 clones, about 87% seen once. This specimen was PBMCs, taken around atezolizumab (anti-PD-L1) treatment. These TCRs come from a man in his sixties with urothelial cancer.

The chain uses TRBV9 and TRBJ2-1; 8 bases fit TRBD2. V lost 7 bases, J lost 6 bases, and 12 bases stayed unmatched. This CDR3 is built from 15 residues. Per germline, CDR1 SGDLS and CDR2 YYNGEE. The CDR3 here is CASGRSGLGINEQFF. CDR3 bases: TGTGCCAGCGGACGGTCGGGACTAGGAATCAATGAGCAGTTCTTC.

This clone has only one observation. The chain recombines TRBV14 with TRBJ1-1; D ambiguous. This CDR3 has 14 amino acids. V lost 0 bases and J lost 1, with 6 bases in between. Germline V CDR1 and CDR2: SGHDN, FVKESK. The CDR3 is CASSQDSGNTEAFF. In DNA form, the CDR3 reads TGTGCCAGCAGCCAAGACAGCGGGAACACTGAAGCTTTCTTT.

The V gene is TRBV5-4, the J gene TRBJ1-1; no clear D gene. V was trimmed by 2 bases and J by 0 bases, leaving 8 bases between them. The CDR3 spans 14 residues. Germline values: CDR1 SGHNT, CDR2 YYREEE (reference sequence). The CDR3 bases are TGTGCCAGCAGCTTCTCACGGGTGAACACTGAAGCTTTCTTT. Translation: CASSFSRVNTEAFF.

V gene TRBV5-1 combines with J gene TRBJ1-1; possible D gene TRBD1, 6 bases. The germline gives CDR1 SGHRS, CDR2 YFSETQ. Trimming removed 4 bases at V and 3 bases at J, with 16 bases between. The CDR3 runs to 15 residues. The CDR3 region is CASSQWGGADTEAFF. In DNA, the CDR3 is TGCGCCAGCAGCCAGTGGGGGGGGGCGGACACTGAAGCTTTCTTT. The variable domain in full, with the rest retrieved from reference TRBV5-1 and TRBJ1-1, is KAGVTQTPRYLIKTRGQQVTLSCSPISGHRSVSWYQQTPGQGLQFLFEYFSETQRNKGNFPGRFSGRQFSNSRSEMNVSTLELGDSALYLCASSQWGGADTEAFFGQGTRLTVV.

This rearrangement joins TRBV4-1 to TRBJ1-1; D remains unclear. V was trimmed by 0 bases and J by 6 bases, leaving 17 bases between them. Per germline, CDR1 MGHRA and CDR2 YSYEKL. CDR3 length: 16 residues. The CDR3 DNA reads TGCGCCAGCAGCCAAGATCCTGGGGAGGGCCTTGCTGAAGCTTTCTTT. Translated, it gives CASSQDPGEGLAEAFF.

The chain recombines TRBV5-4 with TRBJ1-1; no definite D call. Trimming removed 0 bases at V and 0 bases at J, with 6 bases between. CDR3 length: 14 residues. The germline V gene encodes CDR1 SGHNT and CDR2 YYREEE (reference sequence). CDR3 sequence reads: CASSLGSVNTEAFF. The DNA of the CDR3 is TGTGCCAGCAGCTTGGGTTCGGTGAACACTGAAGCTTTCTTT.

This sequence joins TRBV10-2 and TRBJ2-7; 11 bases match TRBD2. J lost 2 bases, V lost 0 bases, and 12 bases had no gene match. Looked up from germline, CDR1 is WSHSY and CDR2 is SAAADI. The CDR3 loop spans 19 amino acids. Here the CDR3 reads CASSESFFSGRASTYEQYF. The CDR3 DNA is TGCGCCAGCAGTGAGTCCTTTTTTAGCGGGAGGGCCAGTACCTACGAGCAGTACTTC.

This clone has just a few counts. The chain employs TRBV6-6 and TRBJ2-1; TRBD1 matches at 10 bases. The CDR3 sequence is 15 residues long. The germline V gene encodes CDR1 MNHNY and CDR2 SVGAGI (reference sequence). The V gene end was trimmed by 2 bases and the J gene end by 6 bases; junction bases not matched to a gene: 4. The CDR3 nucleotides are TGTGCCAGCAGTTACGGACAGGGGGTGAGCAATGAGCAGTTCTTC. As protein: CASSYGQGVSNEQFF.

V gene TRBV5-5 combines with J gene TRBJ1-3; the D gene is possibly TRBD1 (5 bases). CDR3 length: 17 amino acids. Looked up from germline, CDR1 is SGHKS and CDR2 is YYEKEE (reference sequence). Trimming took 4 bases from V and 0 from J, leaving 17 bases between them. CDR3 nucleotides: TGTGCCAGCAGCCCCTCGGGGGGTAGGGGCTCTGGAAACACCATATATTTT. Its translation is CASSPSGGRGSGNTIYF.

V usage is TRBV15 and J usage is TRBJ2-7; 12 bases agree with TRBD1. This CDR3 is 15 amino acids long. After removal of 2 bases from V and 7 bases from J, the junction contained 6 bases not matched to a gene. Germline-derived CDR1 and CDR2 are LNHNV and YYDKDF (reference sequence). In DNA form, the CDR3 reads TGTGCCACCAGCAGACCGGGACAGGGGGCAAGAGAGCAGTACTTC. Translated: CATSRPGQGAREQYF.

This chain uses TRBV4-1 with TRBJ2-3; maybe TRBD1 (6 bases). Germline loops: CDR1 MGHRA, CDR2 YSYEKL. V was pared by 0 bases and J by 0 bases, with 19 bases between. The CDR3 length is 19 residues. The chain's CDR3 is CASSQEFSRDTHSTDTQYF. CDR3 DNA sequence: TGCGCCAGCAGCCAAGAGTTCTCACGGGACACCCACAGCACAGATACGCAGTATTTT.

The chain joins TRBV5-8 to TRBJ1-5; 8 bases are shared with TRBD1. Germline CDR1 reads SGHTS; CDR2 reads YDEGEE. The V and J ends lost 2 bases and 7 bases, in that order; junction bases with no gene match: 5. The CDR3 runs 14 residues. CDR3 loop: CASSFGQGGQPQHF. The CDR3 DNA is TGTGCCAGCAGCTTTGGACAGGGAGGACAGCCCCAGCATTTT.

The chain uses TRBV13 and TRBJ2-7, with 13 bases that match TRBD2. Germline V lookup: CDR1 PRHDT, CDR2 FYEKMQ (reference sequence). Unmatched junction bases numbered 10, after V lost 5 bases and J lost 3 bases. The CDR3 is 17 residues long. The CDR3 nucleotides are TGTGCCAGCAGCGCCGCCGCCGGGACTAGCGGGATCTACGAGCAGTACTTC. Amino acids: CASSAAAGTSGIYEQYF.

This clone has a single count. The rearrangement joins TRBV28 to TRBJ2-7; no clear D gene. Trimming stripped 4 bases from V and 0 bases from J, with 7 bases between. Germline lookup yields CDR1 MDHEN and CDR2 SYDVKM. The CDR3 extends over 13 amino acids. Here the CDR3 reads CASSYPSSYEQYF. In DNA form, the CDR3 reads TGTGCCAGCAGTTATCCGAGCTCCTACGAGCAGTACTTC. Full variable domain (rest looked up from reference TRBV28 and TRBJ2-7): DVKVTQSSRYLVKRTGEKVFLECVQDMDHENMFWYRQDPGLGLRLIYFSYDVKMKEKGDIPEGYSVSREKKERFSLILESASTNQTSMYLCASSYPSSYEQYFGPGTRLTVT.

The chain employs TRBV6-5 and TRBJ1-5; D is perhaps TRBD1 (6 bases). Trimming removed 6 bases from V and 2 bases from J, with 8 bases in between. The germline CDR1 and CDR2 sequences are MNHEY and SVGAGI. CDR3 length: 13 residues. This chain's CDR3 is CASRGAGNQPQHF. DNA for the CDR3: TGTGCCAGCAGGGGGGCGGGCAATCAGCCCCAGCATTTT.

V and J are TRBV7-9 and TRBJ1-2, with 10 bases identical to TRBD1. The CDR3 is 14 residues long. After removal of 4 bases from V and 3 bases from J, the junction contained 2 bases not matched to a gene. From germline, CDR1 is SEHNR and CDR2 FQNEAQ (reference sequence). The chain's CDR3 is CASSWGTGDYGYTF. The CDR3 DNA reads TGTGCCAGCAGCTGGGGGACAGGGGACTATGGCTACACCTTC.

This chain links TRBV7-2 with TRBJ2-6, with 8 positions matching TRBD1. CDR1 SGHTA and CDR2 FQGNSA come from the germline V gene. This CDR3 contains 18 residues. V shed 2 bases, J shed 3 bases, and the junction held 9 bases outside the gene matches. The CDR3 is CASSLRGGRGLGANVLTF. The CDR3 DNA reads TGTGCCAGCAGCTTAAGAGGCGGCAGGGGGCTTGGGGCCAACGTCCTGACTTTC.

This clone was picked up a small number of times. The rearrangement links TRBV10-1 to TRBJ2-5, with 13 bases that match TRBD2. The CDR3 totals 16 residues. V lost 2 bases to trimming and J lost 1 base; unmatched junction nucleotides: 1. Germline assignment: CDR1 WNHNN and CDR2 SYGVQD (reference sequence). The CDR3 spells CASSEGTSGTQETQYF. The CDR3 coding sequence is TGCGCCAGCAGTGAGGGGACTAGCGGGACCCAAGAGACCCAGTACTTC.

J is TRBJ2-7 and V is TRBV7-2; weak D call: TRBD2 (5 bases). The germline gives CDR1 SGHTA, CDR2 FQGNSA. The CDR3 totals 13 residues. V was pared by 5 bases and J by 2 bases, with 10 bases between. The CDR3 DNA follows: TGTGCCAGCAGCCTTGGGAGCACCTACGAGCAGTACTTC. As protein: CASSLGSTYEQYF.

This clone is termed medium-sized. The chain joins TRBV30 to TRBJ1-2; 9 positions match TRBD1. The CDR3 is 15 amino acids. The germline V gene encodes CDR1 GTSNPN and CDR2 SVGIG (reference sequence). The V and J ends lost 2 bases and 3 bases, in that order; junction bases with no gene match: 7. CDR3 residues: CAWSPTGGAYYGYTF. The CDR3, as DNA: TGTGCCTGGAGTCCCACAGGGGGCGCATACTATGGCTACACCTTC.